Listed here are 16 T cell receptor beta chains from one sample, sequenced in a study of T cell repertoires in cytomegalovirus infection. TCRdb reanalysed the reads using MiXCR and keeps one entry per CDR3 protein. The data show about 460,000 distinct CDR3 sequences, about 10% seen once. The specimen was PBMCs. These receptors all come from a human donor in good health (CMV status not recorded). Some clones in this sample may be carry-over from other donors' samples.

Ten or more counts support this clonotype. The chain carries TRBV7-9 and TRBJ2-7; TRBD1 agrees at 8 bases. The V segment lost 1 base and the J segment 6 bases; nucleotides outside the gene matches: 5. CDR1 is SEHNR, CDR2 FQNEAQ, per germline (reference sequence). The CDR3 has 14 residues. DNA for the CDR3: TGTGCCAGCAGCTTAGGGACAGGGCCCGGCGAGCAGTACTTC. It encodes CASSLGTGPGEQYF.

This clonotype has ten or more counts. The chain recombines TRBV6-5 with TRBJ2-1; 7 bases align to TRBD1. The CDR3 has 16 residues. Unmatched junction bases numbered 6, after V lost 2 bases and J lost 2 bases. Germline CDR1 reads MNHEY; CDR2 reads SVGAGI. The CDR3 loop reads CASSYEGASPYNEQFF. The CDR3 bases are TGTGCCAGCAGTTACGAGGGGGCTTCCCCCTACAATGAGCAGTTCTTC.

This clonotype came up many times. The chain joins TRBV12-5 to TRBJ1-2; 7 bases are a match to TRBD1. In germline, CDR1 is LGHNT, CDR2 FRNRAP. CDR3 length: 13 amino acids. Trimming removed 5 bases from V and 8 bases from J; junction bases left unmatched: 8. The CDR3 sequence is CASGQTGVEGYTF. Here the CDR3 DNA reads TGTGCTAGTGGTCAAACAGGGGTAGAAGGCTACACCTTC.

The CDR3 DNA follows: TGTGCCAGCAGTGAGGGACGGTATGGCTACACCTTC. Encoded protein: CASSEGRYGYTF. The V call is TRBV2, the J call TRBJ1-2, with D possibly being TRBD1 (5 bases). V dropped 3 bases and J dropped 5 bases, with 7 bases sitting between them. Per germline, CDR1 SNHLY and CDR2 FYNNEI. The CDR3 is 12 amino acids.

This clonotype was observed many times. The genes are TRBV28 and TRBJ1-2; D is unresolved. Trimming pared 3 bases from V and 6 bases from J, leaving 11 bases between. Looked up from germline, CDR1 is MDHEN and CDR2 is SYDVKM. There are 13 residues in the CDR3. The CDR3 bases are TGTGCCAGCAGTTTCACGGGCGCGGATGGCTACACCTTC. Its translation is CASSFTGADGYTF.

This clonotype came up many times. The gene calls are TRBV6-1 and TRBJ1-5; TRBD1 matches at 10 bases. Germline lookup yields CDR1 MNHNS and CDR2 SASEGT. There are 16 residues in the CDR3. Unmatched junction bases numbered 8, after V lost 5 bases and J lost 4 bases. CDR3 protein: CASSPSGTGVNQPQHF. The CDR3 DNA reads as TGTGCCAGCAGTCCATCCGGGACAGGGGTGAATCAGCCCCAGCATTTT.

V and J are TRBV7-4 and TRBJ1-1; D may be TRBD1 (5 bases). The CDR3 has 14 residues. V was trimmed by 0 bases and J by 3 bases, leaving 8 bases between them. CDR1 SGHVT and CDR2 SQSDAQ come from the germline V gene. The CDR3 protein is CASSLAGAHTEAFF. The CDR3 DNA follows: TGTGCCAGCAGCTTAGCCGGGGCGCACACTGAAGCTTTCTTT.

CDR3 protein: CASSEYSNTEAFF. The DNA for the CDR3 is TGTGCCAGCAGTGAATATTCGAACACTGAAGCTTTCTTT. The chain recombines TRBV6-4 with TRBJ1-1; D not resolved. The germline CDR1 and CDR2 sequences are MRHNA and SNTAGT. The CDR3 extends over 13 amino acids. Trimming stripped 3 bases from V and 1 base from J, with 6 bases between.

The chain couples TRBV20-1 to TRBJ2-1; TRBD2 matches at 8 bases. Germline values: CDR1 DFQATT, CDR2 SNEGSKA (reference sequence). Germline trimming cut 5 bases from V and 4 bases from J; bases unmatched to any gene: 7. The CDR3 is 14 amino acids. The CDR3 spells CSAWGREGYNEQFF. CDR3 nucleotide sequence: TGCAGTGCTTGGGGTCGGGAGGGGTACAATGAGCAGTTCTTC.

This clonotype was recorded many times. The rearrangement links TRBV4-2 to TRBJ2-5; weak D call: TRBD2 (6 bases). Germline CDR1 is LGHNA and CDR2 is YNFKEQ. V lost 0 bases and J lost 4, with 21 bases in between. The CDR3 spans 18 residues. CDR3 in DNA: TGTGCCAGCAGCCAAGATTCGGGCGGAGGAAAGGGAGGAGAGACCCAGTACTTC. Translating it yields CASSQDSGGGKGGETQYF.

This clonotype was detected ten times or more. The rearrangement links TRBV7-8 to TRBJ1-2; D call uncertain. V was cut by 0 bases and J by 4 bases, with 9 bases left in between. Per germline, CDR1 SGHVS and CDR2 FQNEAQ. The CDR3 covers 14 residues. In DNA form, the CDR3 reads TGTGCCAGCAGCTTAGCTGTCAGGACCTATGGCTACACCTTC. Protein: CASSLAVRTYGYTF.

The rearrangement joins TRBV10-2 to TRBJ2-7; TRBD2 agrees at 7 bases. CDR1 WSHSY and CDR2 SAAADI come from the germline V gene. This CDR3 is 12 amino acids long. V trimming: 10 bases; J trimming: 3 bases; junction bases outside the gene matches: 6. This CDR3 is CATLSGDYEQYF. The CDR3, as DNA: TGCGCCACGTTGAGCGGGGACTACGAGCAGTACTTC.

The V gene is TRBV6-6, the J gene TRBJ1-1; TRBD1 aligns across 8 bases. This CDR3 spans 15 amino acids. The V gene end was trimmed by 7 bases and the J gene end by 11 bases; junction bases not matched to a gene: 18. Germline CDR1 and CDR2: MNHNY and SVGAGI (reference sequence). CDR3 residues: CASTLLSGQGGRAFF. In DNA form, the CDR3 reads TGTGCCAGCACTCTACTCTCCGGACAGGGAGGTCGCGCTTTCTTT.

This clonotype was recorded many times. The chain carries TRBV7-2 and TRBJ2-2; 11 positions agree with TRBD2. Germline CDR1 is SGHTA and CDR2 is FQGNSA. The CDR3 spans 14 residues. J was trimmed by 6 bases and V by 5 bases; bases with no gene match: 2. The CDR3 DNA follows: TGTGCCAGCAGCCCGGGACTAGCGGCCGGGGAGCTGTTTTTT. This sequence encodes CASSPGLAAGELFF.

This clonotype was observed a handful of times. This chain connects TRBV9 to TRBJ1-1; D not resolved. Germline lookup yields CDR1 SGDLS and CDR2 YYNGEE. Trimming removed 4 bases from V and 11 bases from J, with 15 bases in between. CDR3 length: 12 amino acids. The CDR3 protein is CASSTGPGIAFF. CDR3 in DNA: TGTGCCAGCAGCACCGGCCCGGGGATTGCTTTCTTT.

This clonotype came up a few times. This chain joins TRBV20-1 and TRBJ2-2; possible D gene TRBD2, 5 bases. The CDR3 totals 15 residues. Per germline, CDR1 DFQATT and CDR2 SNEGSKA (reference sequence). The ends were cut back, 5 bases at V and 5 bases at J, with 18 bases in the middle. In nucleotides, the CDR3 is TGCAGTGCTTCGGACTCGTCCTCCCGGACCGGGGAGCTGTTTTTT. As protein: CSASDSSSRTGELFF.